This TCR beta chain was observed in a study of T-cell memory formation after mild COVID-19. Findings and caveats of the study: Some clones that responded were present in memory (sampled pre-infection), which suggests cross-reactive memory joined.

This clonotype was detected a few times. What it binds is not known. V shed 5 bases, J shed 8 bases, and the junction held 5 bases outside the gene matches. CDR3 length equals 13 residues. Amplification by 5'RACE using constant-segment primers produced TCR alpha and TCR beta cDNA libraries that carried sample barcodes and UMIs. TCRdb independently ran MiXCR on the 5' RACE reads; one entry per CDR3 protein. The table records 210,000 or so distinct CDR3 sequences, around 30% of them present only once. This chain links TRBV12-3 or TRBV12-4 with TRBJ1-2, with 10 bases identical to TRBD1. The source of this sequence is an adult woman who had mild COVID-19 (a few samples of this study predate the infection). Cell type and time point are not known. Sequenced sample: PBMCs or a T cell subset sorted from them (not recorded which). The CDR3 loop is CASSPTGGLGYTF. CDR3 in DNA: TGTGCCAGCAGTCCGACAGGGGGCTTAGGCTACACCTTC.